The 21 T cell receptor beta chains given below trace back to one sample, sequenced in a study of T cell clonotyping in hematopoietic cell transplantation (dated by TCRdb to the early 2020s). In the paper's terms, the time point label means: 30 days after allo-HCT. Receptor amplification or capture employed the immunoSEQ multiplex PCR assay. TCRdb took this table from immuneACCESS and kept in-frame rearrangements with V and J called. Such tables lack part of the clones; where checked against another copy, unresolved V genes explain under half of the gap, and the rest is unexplained. The table for this sample lists 7,000 to 8,500 clones; 75% to 90% of them were counted only once. The top ten clonotypes cover around 4.5% of the sample. This material consisted of PBMCs, taken 30 days after allogeneic stem cell transplant. These receptors came from a female patient between 50 and 60 years old who had an allogeneic stem cell transplant from an unrelated donor, so the T cells may come from the graft donor. Some clones in this sample may be carry-over from other donors' samples.

In this sample, this clone turned up a few times. This sample also contains other DNA sequences that code for the same CDR3. The V call is TRBV19, the J call TRBJ1-1; D perhaps matches TRBD1 (6 bases). With 5 bases removed from V and 4 bases from J, the gap between germline ends came to 17 bases. The CDR3 loop spans 15 amino acids. Germline-derived CDR1 and CDR2 are LNHDA and SQIVND (reference sequence). In DNA form, the CDR3 reads TGTGCCAGTAGTCCAACACCGGGGGGCAGCACTGAAGCTTTCTTT. Amino acid sequence: CASSPTPGGSTEAFF.

The CDR3 protein is CASSESRRGQSTYGYTF. The CDR3, as DNA: TGTGCCAGCAGTGAGTCCCGCAGGGGGCAGTCCACCTATGGCTACACCTTC. J is TRBJ1-2 and V is TRBV2, with TRBD1 matching over 8 bases. Trimming cost V 3 bases and J 4 bases; bases outside gene matches: 13. Germline-derived CDR1 and CDR2 are SNHLY and FYNNEI. The CDR3 loop spans 17 amino acids.

The J gene is TRBJ1-2, the V gene TRBV25-1, with TRBD1 as a possible D gene (5 bases). Germline CDR1 and CDR2: MGHDK and SYGVNS. The CDR3 extends over 14 amino acids. The V and J ends lost 7 bases and 4 bases respectively, with 16 bases between them. The CDR3 region has the DNA TGTGCCAGCACCCCTAGGCGGGGGGGCTATGGCTACACCTTC. It encodes CASTPRRGGYGYTF.

The rearrangement joins TRBV29-1 to TRBJ1-2; a possible D gene is TRBD1 (5 bases). This CDR3 region has 11 residues. Looked up from germline, CDR1 is SQVTM and CDR2 is ANQGSEA. V was clipped by 4 bases and J by 8 bases, with 11 bases between them. CDR3 region: CSVVRGHGYTF. CDR3 DNA: TGCAGCGTTGTAAGGGGTCACGGCTACACCTTC.

This clone was recorded only once. This chain joins TRBV14 and TRBJ2-5; D not resolved. Trimming cost V 1 base and J 5 bases, with 14 bases left between them. The germline V gene has CDR1 SGHDN and CDR2 FVKESK. The CDR3 has 15 residues. Here the CDR3 reads CASSQVNGRTETQYF. CDR3 coding DNA: TGTGCCAGCAGCCAAGTAAACGGCCGTACGGAGACCCAGTACTTC.

V usage is TRBV4-1 and J usage is TRBJ2-1; D is ambiguous. The CDR3 spans 12 residues. Between the trimmed V and J ends, which lost 2 bases and 3 bases, there was a span of 2 bases. CDR1 and CDR2 (germline): MGHRA, YSYEKL. The DNA of the CDR3 is TGCGCCAGCAGCCAATACTACAATGAGCAGTTCTTC. Protein: CASSQYYNEQFF.

The chain employs TRBV7-9 and TRBJ2-5; a weak D match, TRBD2 (6 bases). The CDR3 length is 13 residues. Germline assignment: CDR1 SEHNR and CDR2 FQNEAQ (reference sequence). The ends were cut back, 5 bases at V and 12 bases at J, with 19 bases in the middle. The CDR3 nucleotides are TGTGCCAGCAGCCCCTCGCATCGGGGGACGAAGTACTTC. It specifies CASSPSHRGTKYF.

The chain joins TRBV4-1 to TRBJ2-7, with TRBD1 matching over 10 bases. The V and J ends lost 0 bases and 12 bases, in that order; junction bases with no gene match: 11. The CDR3 length is 15 residues. Germline CDR1 MGHRA, CDR2 YSYEKL. CDR3 sequence (DNA): TGCGCCAGCAGCCAAGAGACAGGGGGCGGCCCTCGACCGTACTTC. Its translation: CASSQETGGGPRPYF.

The chain is built from TRBV7-8 and TRBJ2-7, with D hard to call. V lost 4 bases to trimming and J lost 1 base, with 8 bases between them. This CDR3 region has 13 residues. Germline V gives CDR1 SGHVS, CDR2 FQNEAQ. Here the CDR3 DNA reads TGTGCCAGCAGCTCAGGACCTTCCTACGAGCAGTACTTC. It is translated as CASSSGPSYEQYF.

The chain recombines TRBV9 with TRBJ1-5, with no clear D. The CDR3 sequence is 15 residues long. CDR1 and CDR2 from the germline V gene are SGDLS and YYNGEE. With 0 bases removed from V and 0 bases from J, the gap between germline ends came to 7 bases. This CDR3 reads CASSVGGNSNQPQHF. CDR3 DNA sequence: TGTGCCAGCAGCGTAGGAGGGAATAGCAATCAGCCCCAGCATTTT.

The chain uses TRBV7-2 and TRBJ1-3; D gene ambiguous. V was clipped by 5 bases and J by 1 base, with 6 bases between them. The CDR3 is 13 amino acids. The germline V gene has CDR1 SGHTA and CDR2 FQGNSA. CDR3 nucleotide sequence: TGTGCCAGCAGCCCCCCATCTGGAAACACCATATATTTT. Amino acids: CASSPPSGNTIYF. Together with reference TRBV7-2 and TRBJ1-3, the CDR3 gives the full variable domain: GAGVSQSPSNKVTEKGKDVELRCDPISGHTALYWYRQSLGQGLEFLIYFQGNSAPDKSGLPSDRFSAERTGGSVSTLTIQRTQQEDSAVYLCASSPPSGNTIYFGEGSWLTVV.

The genes are TRBV5-1 and TRBJ2-5; D is ambiguous. The CDR3 is 11 amino acids. Trimming removed 4 bases at V and 1 base at J, with 2 bases between. Germline CDR1 and CDR2: SGHRS and YFSETQ. CDR3 nucleotide sequence: TGCGCCAGCAGCCTCCAAGAGACCCAGTACTTC. Translation: CASSLQETQYF.

The J gene is TRBJ2-2, the V gene TRBV4-3, with 11 bases lining up with TRBD2. The CDR3 loop spans 16 amino acids. The germline CDR1 and CDR2 sequences are LGHNA and YSLEER. V shed 3 bases and J 1 base; nucleotides not matched to a gene: 1. This chain's CDR3 is CASSQGTSGNTGELFF. The DNA of the CDR3 is TGCGCCAGCAGCCAGGGGACTAGCGGGAACACCGGGGAGCTGTTTTTT.

V and J are TRBV6-5 and TRBJ1-1, with no clear D. Trimming stripped 5 bases from V and 4 bases from J, with 14 bases between. The CDR3 sequence is 14 residues long. Germline V gene lookup returns CDR1 MNHEY and CDR2 SVGAGI. CDR3 sequence reads: CASSRVFSTTEAFF. CDR3 nucleotide sequence: TGTGCCAGCAGTAGGGTCTTCTCCACCACTGAAGCTTTCTTT.

The chain combines TRBV29-1 with TRBJ2-1; tentative D call: TRBD2 (6 bases). Germline V CDR1 and CDR2: SQVTM, ANQGSEA. The V gene lost 0 bases and the J gene lost 2 bases, with 14 bases spanning the gap. There are 16 residues in the CDR3. For the CDR3, the DNA is TGCAGCGTTGAAGAATTGGTCAGCGGGCCCTACAATGAGCAGTTCTTC. Protein product: CSVEELVSGPYNEQFF.

The rearrangement joins TRBV29-1 to TRBJ1-1, with TRBD1 matching 11 bases. Germline trimming cut 6 bases from V and 10 bases from J; bases unmatched to any gene: 7. Germline V gene lookup returns CDR1 SQVTM and CDR2 ANQGSEA. CDR3 length equals 12 residues. The CDR3 sequence: CSVADRGQVAFF. In DNA form, the CDR3 reads TGCAGCGTCGCGGACAGGGGGCAGGTAGCTTTCTTT.

V gene TRBV14 combines with J gene TRBJ2-7, with unresolved D. Germline V lookup: CDR1 SGHDN, CDR2 FVKESK. CDR3 size: 15 residues. V lost 0 bases and J 1 base, leaving 10 bases between the germline ends. CDR3 amino acids: CASSQDRAKSYEQYV. In DNA, the CDR3 is TGTGCCAGCAGCCAAGATAGGGCAAAATCCTACGAGCAGTACGTC.

V and J are TRBV18 and TRBJ2-2; 9 nucleotides match TRBD1. Germline trimming cut 4 bases from V and 4 bases from J; bases unmatched to any gene: 10. This CDR3 comprises 17 residues. Germline assignment: CDR1 KGHSH and CDR2 LQKENI. As DNA, the CDR3 is TGTGCCAGCTCACGCTTTGGACAGGGGCGGATCACCGGGGAGCTGTTTTTT. Protein sequence: CASSRFGQGRITGELFF.

V is TRBV6-5 and J is TRBJ2-7, with 8 nucleotides matching TRBD2. The CDR3 consists of 14 residues. Germline assignment: CDR1 MNHEY and CDR2 SVGAGI. The J segment lost 5 bases and the V segment lost 6 bases, leaving 9 bases of the junction unmatched. The CDR3 DNA reads TGTGCCAGCAGCCACCGGGGGGGGCTAAACGAGCAGTACTTC. As protein: CASSHRGGLNEQYF.

V is TRBV5-8 and J is TRBJ2-2, with a possible D match to TRBD1 (5 bases). Trimming took off 9 bases at V and 5 bases at J, with 14 bases between the two ends. CDR1 SGHTS and CDR2 YDEGEE come from the germline V gene. CDR3 length: 13 residues. The CDR3 DNA reads as TGTGCCACACGAGCAGGGATGACCGGGGAGCTGTTTTTT. Protein sequence: CATRAGMTGELFF. Drawing the rest from reference TRBV5-8 and TRBJ2-2, the complete variable domain is EAGVTQSPTHLIKTRGQQATLRCSPISGHTSVYWYQQALGLGLQFLLWYDEGEERNRGNFPPRFSGRQFPNYSSELNVNALELEDSALYLCATRAGMTGELFFGEGSRLTVL.

This clone was detected only once. J is TRBJ1-1 and V is TRBV7-3, with a possible D match to TRBD1 (6 bases). The CDR3 consists of 15 residues. CDR1 is SGHTA, CDR2 FQGTGA, per germline. The ends were cut back, 5 bases at V and 1 base at J, with 14 bases in the middle. The CDR3 loop reads CASSPDRGANTEAFF. In DNA form, the CDR3 reads TGTGCCAGCAGCCCTGATCGGGGGGCGAACACTGAAGCTTTCTTT.